One and the same sample provided the 12 T cell receptor beta chains below, sequenced in a study of TIL therapy for anti-PD-1-resistant metastatic lung cancer. Sequencing used immunoSEQ v3. Clones were read by immunoSEQ multiplex PCR, and TCRdb kept only the in-frame ones, dropping some. This sample carries nearly 60,000 clones, 73% of them seen once, and the ten largest clones take roughly 2%. Regarding time point: pre-treatment sample, taken before nivolumab and TIL therapy. This material consisted of blood, taken at baseline. The receptor set was obtained from a person aged 25 to 80 with non-small cell lung cancer.

The rearrangement joins TRBV7-9 to TRBJ1-2, with a weak D call TRBD1 (5 bases). The germline V gene has CDR1 SEHNR and CDR2 FQNEAQ (reference sequence). The ends were cut back, 3 bases at V and 3 bases at J, with 8 bases in the middle. The CDR3 loop spans 13 amino acids. The CDR3 region is CASSFGGYYGYTF. CDR3 DNA: TGTGCCAGCAGCTTCGGGGGTTACTATGGCTACACCTTC. Full variable domain (remainder filled in from reference TRBV7-9 and TRBJ1-2): DTGVSQNPRHKITKRGQNVTFRCDPISEHNRLYWYRQTLGQGPEFLTYFQNEAQLEKSRLLSDRFSAERPKGSFSTLEIQRTEQGDSAMYLCASSFGGYYGYTFGSGTRLTVV.

The chain employs TRBV7-6 and TRBJ2-5, with 12 positions matching TRBD2. CDR1 is SGHVS, CDR2 FNYEAQ, per germline. V trimming: 5 bases; J trimming: 5 bases; junction bases outside the gene matches: 12. The CDR3 is made up of 17 amino acids. The CDR3 loop reads CASSIHLLAGGEETQYF. The CDR3 DNA sequence: TGTGCCAGCAGCATCCATTTACTAGCGGGGGGCGAGGAGACCCAGTACTTC.

The chain links TRBV7-9 to TRBJ1-1; unclear D gene. CDR3 length: 15 residues. Trimming removed 5 bases at V and 1 base at J, with 14 bases between. Per the germline V gene, CDR1 is SEHNR and CDR2 is FQNEAQ (reference sequence). CDR3 sequence: CASSDRRTSNTEAFF. In nucleotides, the CDR3 is TGTGCCAGCAGCGACCGGCGGACCTCGAACACTGAAGCTTTCTTT.

The chain employs TRBV5-6 and TRBJ2-5; D is ambiguous. V lost 0 bases and J lost 5, with 14 bases in between. The CDR3 runs 15 residues. Germline CDR1 SGHDT, CDR2 YYEEEE. For the CDR3, the DNA is TGTGCCAGCAGCTTGGCCCCATTGGTATGGGAGACCCAGTACTTC. It specifies CASSLAPLVWETQYF.

This clone was seen a handful of times. The chain joins TRBV2 to TRBJ1-5; D is unclear. Germline-derived CDR1 and CDR2 are SNHLY and FYNNEI. The V end lost 5 bases, the J end lost 5 bases, and 4 bases lay between the germline ends. The CDR3 runs to 11 residues. This CDR3 reads CASSFDQPQHF. CDR3 sequence (DNA): TGTGCCAGCAGTTTTGATCAGCCCCAGCATTTT. The whole variable domain, remainder taken from reference TRBV2 and TRBJ1-5, is EPEVTQTPSHQVTQMGQEVILRCVPISNHLYFYWYRQILGQKVEFLVSFYNNEISEKSEIFDDQFSVERPDGSNFTLKIRSTKLEDSAMYFCASSFDQPQHFGDGTRLSIL.

The genes are TRBV7-2 and TRBJ1-1; D possibly corresponds to TRBD1 (5 bases). Germline V CDR1 and CDR2: SGHTA, FQGNSA. V lost 5 bases, J lost 3 bases, and 10 bases lay in between. The CDR3 extends over 13 amino acids. Here the CDR3 reads CASSRDGYTEAFF. DNA of the CDR3: TGTGCCAGCAGCCGGGACGGATACACTGAAGCTTTCTTT.

V gene TRBV28 combines with J gene TRBJ2-7; TRBD2 matches 9 bases. J gave up 6 bases and V 6 bases, and 3 bases lay outside the gene matches. Germline V gene data show CDR1 as MDHEN and CDR2 as SYDVKM. The CDR3 consists of 12 residues. The CDR3 spells CASRLTSGEQYF. The CDR3 nucleotides are TGTGCCAGCAGGTTGACTAGCGGCGAGCAGTACTTC.

This clone was seen once. The rearrangement joins TRBV18 to TRBJ1-4, with TRBD1 as a possible D gene (6 bases). V lost 5 bases to trimming and J lost 7 bases, with 17 bases between them. This CDR3 comprises 15 residues. The germline V gene has CDR1 KGHSH and CDR2 LQKENI. CDR3 sequence reads: CASSSQGGAAEKLFF. As DNA, the CDR3 is TGTGCCAGCTCATCACAGGGTGGAGCAGCTGAAAAACTGTTTTTT.

This chain links TRBV18 with TRBJ1-5; D remains ambiguous. The germline gives CDR1 KGHSH, CDR2 LQKENI. The CDR3 covers 13 residues. Deletions cut 3 bases from V and 2 bases from J, with 5 bases between. The CDR3 DNA reads TGTGCCAGCTCACCGTCGGGCAATCAGCCCCAGCATTTT. Protein: CASSPSGNQPQHF.

The J gene is TRBJ2-1, the V gene TRBV7-2; TRBD2 agrees at 10 bases. CDR1 and CDR2 (germline): SGHTA, FQGNSA. There are 19 residues in the CDR3. V was pared by 5 bases and J by 9 bases, with 22 bases of the junction left unmatched. Here the CDR3 reads CASSPKRGGLGRGFGEQFF. As DNA, the CDR3 is TGTGCCAGCAGCCCCAAGCGGGGGGGCCTTGGTCGAGGATTTGGTGAGCAGTTCTTC.

For this clone: The same CDR3 also results from other DNA sequences found in this sample. The chain links TRBV9 to TRBJ1-3; D gene uncertain. This CDR3 contains 13 residues. V was cut by 4 bases and J by 3 bases, with 8 bases left in between. Germline V gene lookup returns CDR1 SGDLS and CDR2 YYNGEE. The CDR3 spells CASSYGDGNTIYF. The DNA for the CDR3 is TGTGCCAGCAGCTACGGAGATGGAAACACCATATATTTT.

This clone was picked up one time. The gene calls are TRBV27 and TRBJ2-7; a possible D gene is TRBD1 (6 bases). V lost 5 bases and J 4 bases, leaving 18 bases between the germline ends. This CDR3 is 15 amino acids long. In germline, CDR1 is MNHEY, CDR2 SMNVEV (reference sequence). The CDR3 DNA follows: TGTGCCAGCAGTCCTCAGGGACAACCCTTTTACGAGCAGTACTTC. It translates to CASSPQGQPFYEQYF.